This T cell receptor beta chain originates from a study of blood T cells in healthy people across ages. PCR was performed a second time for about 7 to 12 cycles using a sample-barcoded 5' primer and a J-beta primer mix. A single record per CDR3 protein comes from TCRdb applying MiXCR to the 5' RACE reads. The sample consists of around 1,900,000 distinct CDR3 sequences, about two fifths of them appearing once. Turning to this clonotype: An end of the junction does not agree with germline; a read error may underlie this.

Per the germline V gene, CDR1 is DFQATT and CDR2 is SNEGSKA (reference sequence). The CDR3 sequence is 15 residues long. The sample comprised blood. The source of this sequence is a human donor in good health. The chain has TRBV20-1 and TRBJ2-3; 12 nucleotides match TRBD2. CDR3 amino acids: CSAAGLAGLIDTQYF. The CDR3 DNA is TGCAGTGCAGCAGGACTAGCGGGGCTTATAGATACGCAATATTTT.